This is a list of T cell receptor beta chains from one sample in a study. TCRdb fed the RT-PCR reads into MiXCR, producing one record per CDR3 protein. This table holds about 680,000 distinct CDR3 sequences, over 12% found once. The sample was memory CD4+ T cells from blood. Source of these receptors: a female donor in good health, serving as a healthy control. CDR3s leave out the opening cysteine and the closing phenylalanine or tryptophan. D genes are given only for firm matches.

d_gene: TRBD2
j_gene: TRBJ2-1
v_gene: TRBV2
CDR3aa: ASSGTSGGHNNEQF

d_gene: .
j_gene: TRBJ1-6
v_gene: TRBV5-6
CDR3aa: ASSLGRSNSPLH

d_gene: TRBD1
j_gene: TRBJ1-6
v_gene: TRBV20-1
CDR3aa: SARMAVSRDRSSPLH

d_gene: .
j_gene: TRBJ2-7
v_gene: TRBV28
CDR3aa: ASSLFSGASSGYEQY

d_gene: .
j_gene: TRBJ2-2
v_gene: TRBV6-5
CDR3aa: ASSYSPTGVTGELF

d_gene: TRBD1
j_gene: TRBJ2-5
v_gene: TRBV20-1
CDR3aa: SARVSGGQETQY

d_gene: .
j_gene: TRBJ2-7
v_gene: TRBV4-1
CDR3aa: ASSQVRTSEQY

d_gene: .
j_gene: TRBJ2-3
v_gene: TRBV7-9
CDR3aa: ASSLAGHADTQY

d_gene: .
j_gene: TRBJ2-7
v_gene: TRBV4-3
CDR3aa: TSSQDRQLEQY

d_gene: TRBD2
j_gene: TRBJ2-1
v_gene: TRBV20-1
CDR3aa: SARLGGYNEQF

d_gene: .
j_gene: TRBJ2-3
v_gene: TRBV9
CDR3aa: ASSVGRSPSTDTQY

d_gene: .
j_gene: TRBJ2-7
v_gene: TRBV3-1
CDR3aa: ASSQFRSGEQY

d_gene: .
j_gene: TRBJ1-1
v_gene: TRBV5-1
CDR3aa: ASSLDSSPGSAF

d_gene: .
j_gene: TRBJ2-6
v_gene: TRBV5-6
CDR3aa: ASSLWARSGANVLT

d_gene: TRBD2
j_gene: TRBJ2-3
v_gene: TRBV7-8
CDR3aa: ASLPNTGGADTQY

d_gene: TRBD1
j_gene: TRBJ1-1
v_gene: TRBV28
CDR3aa: ASSPHQGAGEAF

d_gene: .
j_gene: TRBJ1-2
v_gene: TRBV12-3/TRBV12-4
CDR3aa: ASSLGQSRERT

d_gene: .
j_gene: TRBJ2-7
v_gene: TRBV20-1
CDR3aa: SARPGQDPEQY

d_gene: TRBD2
j_gene: TRBJ2-1
v_gene: TRBV5-1
CDR3aa: ASSLPRESDEQF

d_gene: TRBD2
j_gene: TRBJ2-7
v_gene: TRBV5-1
CDR3aa: ASSFSSGSDEQY

d_gene: TRBD2
j_gene: TRBJ2-2
v_gene: TRBV5-1
CDR3aa: ASSRTSGGPNTGELF

d_gene: .
j_gene: TRBJ1-4
v_gene: TRBV28
CDR3aa: ASSLISDYKLF

d_gene: .
j_gene: TRBJ2-2
v_gene: TRBV20-1
CDR3aa: SARQNANTGELF

d_gene: .
j_gene: TRBJ2-2
v_gene: TRBV7-2
CDR3aa: ASSLERSTGELF

d_gene: .
j_gene: TRBJ2-1
v_gene: TRBV5-5
CDR3aa: ASSLQQVSYNEQF

d_gene: .
j_gene: TRBJ1-1
v_gene: TRBV7-2
CDR3aa: ASSLVAFGNTEAF

d_gene: TRBD2
j_gene: TRBJ2-1
v_gene: TRBV20-1
CDR3aa: SAGTSGNYNEQF

d_gene: .
j_gene: TRBJ2-1
v_gene: TRBV7-7
CDR3aa: ASSLGGPPDSDEQF

d_gene: .
j_gene: TRBJ2-1
v_gene: TRBV7-3
CDR3aa: ASSLWVHNEQF

d_gene: .
j_gene: TRBJ2-3
v_gene: TRBV7-9
CDR3aa: AIILRDTSEGTQY

d_gene: .
j_gene: TRBJ1-5
v_gene: TRBV12-3/TRBV12-4
CDR3aa: ASSWDSNQPQH